This T cell receptor beta chain was identified during a study of blood T cell repertoires in COVID-19. Study in general: There were acute and convalescent COVID-19 samples, and they came from the United States, Italy and Spain. From T cells, B-cell-depleted T cells, or PBMCs came the material, which was cDNA or gDNA.

Per the original methods: Counts of nucleated cells, estimated from reference gene primer amplification, were obtained. The assay was immunoSEQ multiplex PCR, and TCRdb's table has in-frame clones only and misses some. V, J and clone size derive from that table, while D and trimming were established from the DNA sequence. In the table there are about 37,000 clones, roughly 87% of which are singletons. V lost 2 bases and J 0 bases, leaving 10 bases between the germline ends. CDR1 and CDR2 (germline): SGHAT, FQNNGV. CDR3 length: 15 amino acids. The TCR was taken from a human donor in a cohort sampled during active COVID-19. This chain joins TRBV11-2 and TRBJ1-1, with D possibly matching TRBD1 (5 bases). Sequenced input: peripheral blood. The CDR3 DNA follows: TGTGCCAGCAGCTTAACCGACAGTCTGAACACTGAAGCTTTCTTT. It codes for CASSLTDSLNTEAFF.